The T cell receptor beta chain under discussion was sequenced for a study of STAT3 mutations in large granular lymphocyte leukemia. Clones were read by immunoSEQ multiplex PCR, and TCRdb kept only the in-frame ones, dropping some. Here the sample spans 30,000 to 45,000 clones, roughly 88% being singletons. On this clone itself: Its antigen remains unidentified.

Points from the study as a whole: At least one immunodominant TCR beta clonotype appeared in every T-cell large granular lymphocyte leukemia patient. After therapy, about 30% of the 18 patients switched clonotypes, all new clones STAT3 wild type.

The CDR3 runs to 14 residues. V was trimmed by 2 bases and J by 4 bases, leaving 8 bases between them. Per the germline V gene, CDR1 is SEHNR and CDR2 is FQNEAQ (reference sequence). The sequence was obtained from a human donor with T large granular lymphocyte leukemia. Some clones in this sample may be carry-over from other donors' samples. The sequenced sample consisted of PBMCs. The chain employs TRBV7-9 and TRBJ1-4; D unresolved. The CDR3 region is CASSLSPYNEKLFF. The CDR3 DNA sequence: TGTGCCAGCAGCTTAAGCCCCTATAATGAAAAACTGTTTTTT.